This T cell receptor (beta chain) stems from a study of CD8+ T cells in alopecia areata (dated by TCRdb to the late 2010s). Study-wide context: Treated patients were enrolled in an open-label pilot trial of oral tofacitinib, 5 to 10 mg twice daily, for moderate-to-severe alopecia areata. Patients received tofacitinib for 6 to 18 months and were then followed off drug for 6 months to check for delayed response and recurrence. The SALT score, which quantifies the percentage of affected scalp surface area, was used to measure disease severity in treated patients. To study T cell clonal expansion in alopecia areata, the researchers applied high-throughput TCRbeta sequencing to both the C3H/HeJ mouse model and human patients. In humans, TCRbeta sequencing was performed on scalp tissue and on sorted CD4+ and CD8+ peripheral blood T cells from healthy controls and from patients with patchy or totalis/universalis alopecia areata. Tofacitinib-treated patients had biopsies at baseline and at 4 and 24 weeks of treatment, with a later scalp biopsy in several patients. Scalp clonality was compared across normal scalp (n=4), patchy alopecia areata scalp (n=8), and alopecia totalis/universalis scalp (n=8). The RNA source kit depended on sample type: the PAXgene miRNA kit for fixed scalp, the miRNeasy kit for PBMCs, and the RNeasy kit for mouse skin. TCRbeta CDR3 regions were amplified by immunoSEQ multiplex PCR with 35 Vbeta forward and 13 Jbeta reverse primers. The investigation overall reported the following: TCR sequences shared between patients were less clear than in mice, possibly partly because of HLA diversity in the patient population. Tofacitinib significantly lowered scalp clonality and the number of expanded CD8+ clones among the top 100 scalp clones. Scalp TCR repertoire analysis is complicated because resident alphabeta T cells in normal human skin are also sequenced, whereas mouse skin is dominated by gammadelta T cells. The treated cohort was small, with a single nonresponder, so links between baseline CD8+ expansion and response need larger studies. Lesional scalp, especially in alopecia totalis/universalis, showed higher clonality and more expanded CD8+ clones than normal scalp, suggesting antigenic drive. Many expanded lesional clones were found to persist in scalp and blood during tofacitinib treatment, and relapse after treatment cessation may be partly explained by this persistence.

The time point label, read with the paper, signifies: more than three weeks on oral tofacitinib. The sample's treatment or condition label, decoded: oral pan-JAK inhibitor, 5-10 mg twice daily. Lesional scalp punch biopsies and peripheral blood were obtained from alopecia areata patients. PBMCs were isolated by density centrifugation and stained for CD3, CD4 and CD8, and CD4+ and CD8+ T cells were sorted on a FACSAria. A remark on this clone: This receptor's antigen is unknown. No much larger clone is present one base from it, and per-base qualities are unavailable.

Libraries came from the immunoSEQ multiplex PCR assay. For TCR sequencing, RNA was extracted from every sample and reverse transcribed into cDNA to serve as template. First-strand cDNA was synthesized with SuperScript III using a 2:1 mix of oligo-dT and random hexamers. A synthetic immune receptor repertoire was used to measure amplification bias, and any remaining bias was corrected computationally. From the authors' description of their analysis: After raw reads were preprocessed to remove errors, the CDR3 was defined following IMGT conventions as running from the conserved cysteine to phenylalanine. Clonality was computed as 1 minus the Shannon entropy, with the entropy normalized by log2 of the number of productive unique TCRs. Whether each scalp clone was CD4 or CD8 was inferred by checking scalp TCRbeta sequences against the CD4 and CD8 repertoires from sorted blood. TCRdb re-hosts the immuneACCESS table, in-frame sequences only. Its copies lack some clones; in the studies checked, an unresolved V gene accounts for under half of them, and the cause for the rest is not known. Clonal size and the V and J genes are those of that table, whereas D and trimming came from the DNA. Within this sample are about 220,000 clones, with about 58% of them counted one time only. The top ten clones comprise 1.6% of the sample.

For CDR1 and CDR2, the germline V gene (reference sequence) lists GTSNPN and SVGIG. From the cysteine up to the phenylalanine, the CDR3 has a length of 16 residues. The sequence is cut down to CDR3 DNA, 48 bases in frame from base 1. V is clipped by 4 bases and J by 5 bases, and the sequence between their germline boundaries is 22 bases long. The sequencing here drew on CD4+ T cells sorted from blood, taken at week 4, from a patient treated with tofacitinib. Here the chain combines TRBV30 and TRBJ2-3; the D gene is possibly TRBD1 or TRBD2, each agreeing over 7 bases. The sequence came from a human donor with alopecia areata. The DNA sequence is TGTGCCTGGATTGGTTTGGCCAGGGGGGGAAAAGATACGCAGTATTTT. The encoded protein is CAWIGLARGGKDTQYF.